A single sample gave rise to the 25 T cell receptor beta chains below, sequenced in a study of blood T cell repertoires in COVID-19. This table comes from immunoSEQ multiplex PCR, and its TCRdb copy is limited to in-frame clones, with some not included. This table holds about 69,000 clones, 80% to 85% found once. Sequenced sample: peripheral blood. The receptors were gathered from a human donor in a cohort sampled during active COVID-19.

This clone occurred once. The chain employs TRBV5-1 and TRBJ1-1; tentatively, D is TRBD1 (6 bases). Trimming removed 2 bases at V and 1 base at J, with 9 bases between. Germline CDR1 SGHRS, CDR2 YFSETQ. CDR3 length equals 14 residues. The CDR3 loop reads CASSFSGANTEAFF. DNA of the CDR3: TGCGCCAGCAGCTTCTCAGGGGCGAACACTGAAGCTTTCTTT.

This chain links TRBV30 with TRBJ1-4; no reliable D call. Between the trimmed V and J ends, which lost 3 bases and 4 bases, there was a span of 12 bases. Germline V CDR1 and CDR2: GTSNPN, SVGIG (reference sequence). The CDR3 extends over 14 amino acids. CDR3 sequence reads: CAWSVTGGNEKLFF. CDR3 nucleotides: TGTGCCTGGAGCGTAACGGGAGGTAATGAAAAACTGTTTTTT.

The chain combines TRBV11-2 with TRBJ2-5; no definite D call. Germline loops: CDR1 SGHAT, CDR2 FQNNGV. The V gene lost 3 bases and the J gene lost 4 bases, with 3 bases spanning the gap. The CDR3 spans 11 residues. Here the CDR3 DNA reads TGTGCCAGCAGCTTTCTAGAGACCCAGTACTTC. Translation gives CASSFLETQYF.

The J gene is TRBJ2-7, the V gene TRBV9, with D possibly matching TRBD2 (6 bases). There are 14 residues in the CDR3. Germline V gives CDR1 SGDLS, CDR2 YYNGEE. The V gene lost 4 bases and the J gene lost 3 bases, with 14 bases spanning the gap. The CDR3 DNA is TGTGCCAGCAGCCTTGGGGTAGCGGACTACGAGCAGTACTTC. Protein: CASSLGVADYEQYF.

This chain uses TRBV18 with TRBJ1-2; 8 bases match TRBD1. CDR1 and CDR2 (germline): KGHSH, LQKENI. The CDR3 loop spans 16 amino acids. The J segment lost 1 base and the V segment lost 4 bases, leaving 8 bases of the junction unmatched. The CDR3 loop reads CASSLDREGGNYGYTF. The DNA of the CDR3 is TGTGCCAGCTCACTGGACAGGGAGGGCGGTAACTATGGCTACACCTTC. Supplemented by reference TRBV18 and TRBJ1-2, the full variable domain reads NAGVMQNPRHLVRRRGQEARLRCSPMKGHSHVYWYRQLPEEGLKFMVYLQKENIIDESGMPKERFSAEFPKEGPSILRIQQVVRGDSAAYFCASSLDREGGNYGYTFGSGTRLTVV.

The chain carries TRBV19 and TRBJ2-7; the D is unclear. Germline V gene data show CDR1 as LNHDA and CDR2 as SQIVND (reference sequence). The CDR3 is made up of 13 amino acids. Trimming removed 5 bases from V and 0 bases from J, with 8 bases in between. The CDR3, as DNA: TGTGCCAGTAGTTGGAGCGTCTCCTACGAGCAGTACTTC. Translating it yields CASSWSVSYEQYF.

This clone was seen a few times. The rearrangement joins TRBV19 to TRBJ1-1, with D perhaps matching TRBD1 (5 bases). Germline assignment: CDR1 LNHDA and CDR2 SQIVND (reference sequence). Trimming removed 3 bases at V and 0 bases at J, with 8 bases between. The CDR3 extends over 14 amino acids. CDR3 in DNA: TGTGCCAGTAGTATGGAGACAGTGAACACTGAAGCTTTCTTT. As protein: CASSMETVNTEAFF.

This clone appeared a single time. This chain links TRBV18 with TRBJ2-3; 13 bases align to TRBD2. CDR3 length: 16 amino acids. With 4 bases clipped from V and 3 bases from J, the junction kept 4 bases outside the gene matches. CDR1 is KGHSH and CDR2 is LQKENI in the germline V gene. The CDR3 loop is CASSLGLAGETDTQYF. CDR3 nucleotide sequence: TGTGCCAGCTCACTCGGACTAGCGGGGGAAACAGATACGCAGTATTTT.

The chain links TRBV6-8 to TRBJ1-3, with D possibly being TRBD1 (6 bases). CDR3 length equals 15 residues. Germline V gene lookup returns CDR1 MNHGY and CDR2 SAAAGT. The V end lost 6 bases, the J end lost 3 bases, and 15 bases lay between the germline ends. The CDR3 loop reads CASSAQGSFGNTIYF. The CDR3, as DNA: TGTGCCAGCAGCGCACAGGGATCCTTTGGAAACACCATATATTTT.

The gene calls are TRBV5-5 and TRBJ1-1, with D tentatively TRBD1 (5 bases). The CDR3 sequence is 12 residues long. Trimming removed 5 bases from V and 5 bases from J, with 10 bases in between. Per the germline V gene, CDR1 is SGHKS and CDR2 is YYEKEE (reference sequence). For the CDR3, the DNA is TGTGCCAGCAGACGGCAGGGTACTGAAGCTTTCTTT. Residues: CASRRQGTEAFF.

In DNA form, the CDR3 reads TGTGCCAGCAGCTTAGGGGCCACCGGGGAGCTGTTTTTT. Translating it yields CASSLGATGELFF. The V call is TRBV7-3, the J call TRBJ2-2; TRBD1 is a possible D gene (5 bases). V was pared by 2 bases and J by 4 bases, with 5 bases between. The CDR3 covers 13 residues. Germline lookup yields CDR1 SGHTA and CDR2 FQGTGA. The variable domain in full, completed from reference TRBV7-3 and TRBJ2-2, reads GAGVSQTPSNKVTEKGKYVELRCDPISGHTALYWYRQSLGQGPEFLIYFQGTGAADDSGLPNDRFFAVRPEGSVSTLKIQRTERGDSAVYLCASSLGATGELFFGEGSRLTVL.

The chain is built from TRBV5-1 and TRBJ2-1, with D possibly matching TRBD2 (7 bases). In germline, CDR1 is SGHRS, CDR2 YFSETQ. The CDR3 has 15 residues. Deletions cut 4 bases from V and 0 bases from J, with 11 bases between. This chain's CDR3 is CASSHRGGSYNEQFF. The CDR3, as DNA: TGCGCCAGCAGCCATAGGGGGGGCTCCTACAATGAGCAGTTCTTC.

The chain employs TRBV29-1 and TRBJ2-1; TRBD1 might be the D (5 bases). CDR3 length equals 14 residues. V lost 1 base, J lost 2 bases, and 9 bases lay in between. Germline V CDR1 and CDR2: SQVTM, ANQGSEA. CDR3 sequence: CSVEVKQAYNEQFF. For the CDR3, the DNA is TGCAGCGTTGAAGTCAAACAGGCCTACAATGAGCAGTTCTTC.

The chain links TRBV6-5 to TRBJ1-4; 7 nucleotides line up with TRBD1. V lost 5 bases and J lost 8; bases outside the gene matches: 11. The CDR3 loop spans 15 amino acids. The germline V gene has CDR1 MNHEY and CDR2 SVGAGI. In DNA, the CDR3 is TGTGCCAGCAGTCGCCGACAGGGCCAATGGGAAAAACTGTTTTTT. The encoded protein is CASSRRQGQWEKLFF.

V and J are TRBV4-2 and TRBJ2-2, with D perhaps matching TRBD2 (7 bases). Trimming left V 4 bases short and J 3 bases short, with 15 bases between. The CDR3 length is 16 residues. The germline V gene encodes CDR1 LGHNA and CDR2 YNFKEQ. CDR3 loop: CASSRVGGPDTGELFF. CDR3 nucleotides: TGTGCCAGCAGCCGCGTGGGGGGGCCGGACACCGGGGAGCTGTTTTTT.

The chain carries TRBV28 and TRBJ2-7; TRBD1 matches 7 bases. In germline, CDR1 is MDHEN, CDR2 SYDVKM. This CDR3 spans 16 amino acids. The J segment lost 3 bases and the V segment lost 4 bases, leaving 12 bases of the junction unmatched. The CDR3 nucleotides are TGTGCCAGCAGTTCCACGGGACAGCGAGGGGTCTACGAGCAGTACTTC. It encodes CASSSTGQRGVYEQYF. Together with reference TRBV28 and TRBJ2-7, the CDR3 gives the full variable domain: DVKVTQSSRYLVKRTGEKVFLECVQDMDHENMFWYRQDPGLGLRLIYFSYDVKMKEKGDIPEGYSVSREKKERFSLILESASTNQTSMYLCASSSTGQRGVYEQYFGPGTRLTVT.

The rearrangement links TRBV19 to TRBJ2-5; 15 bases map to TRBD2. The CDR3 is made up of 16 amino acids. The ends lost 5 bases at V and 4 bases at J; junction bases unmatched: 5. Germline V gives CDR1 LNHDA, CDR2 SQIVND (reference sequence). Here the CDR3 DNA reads TGTGCCAGTAGTCCCCCGGGACTAGCGGGGGGAGAGACCCAGTACTTC. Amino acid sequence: CASSPPGLAGGETQYF.

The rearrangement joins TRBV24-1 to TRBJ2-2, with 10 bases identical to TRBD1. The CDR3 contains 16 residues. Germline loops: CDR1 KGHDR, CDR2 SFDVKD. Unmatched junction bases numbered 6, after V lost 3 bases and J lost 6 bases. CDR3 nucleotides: TGTGCCACCAGTGATGGCCCGGGACAGGGGTCCGGGGAGCTGTTTTTT. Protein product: CATSDGPGQGSGELFF.

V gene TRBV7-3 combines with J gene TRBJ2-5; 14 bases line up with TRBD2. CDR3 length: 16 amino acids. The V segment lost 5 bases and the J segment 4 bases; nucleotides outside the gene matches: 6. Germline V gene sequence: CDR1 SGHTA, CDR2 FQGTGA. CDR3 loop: CASSPTTSGGAETQYF. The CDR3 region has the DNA TGTGCCAGCAGCCCCACGACTAGCGGGGGGGCAGAGACCCAGTACTTC.

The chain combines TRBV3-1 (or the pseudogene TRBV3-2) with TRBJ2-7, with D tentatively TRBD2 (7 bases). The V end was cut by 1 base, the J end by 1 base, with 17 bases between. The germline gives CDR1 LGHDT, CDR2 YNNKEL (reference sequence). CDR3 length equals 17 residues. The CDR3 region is CASSQALGGARSYEQYF. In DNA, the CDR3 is TGTGCCAGCAGCCAAGCTTTGGGGGGGGCCCGATCCTACGAGCAGTACTTC.

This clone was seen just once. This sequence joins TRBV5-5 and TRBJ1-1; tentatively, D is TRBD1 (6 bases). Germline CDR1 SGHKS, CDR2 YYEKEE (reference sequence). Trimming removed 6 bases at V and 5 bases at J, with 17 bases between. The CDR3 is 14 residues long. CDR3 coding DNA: TGTGCCAGCACCCCTGGGGGGGCTCGAACTGAAGCTTTCTTT. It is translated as CASTPGGARTEAFF.

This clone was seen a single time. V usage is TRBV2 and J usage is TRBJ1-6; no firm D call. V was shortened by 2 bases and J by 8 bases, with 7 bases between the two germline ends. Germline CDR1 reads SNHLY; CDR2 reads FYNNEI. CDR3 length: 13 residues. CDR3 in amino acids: CASSERVDSPLHF. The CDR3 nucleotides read TGTGCCAGCAGTGAACGTGTAGATTCACCCCTCCACTTT.

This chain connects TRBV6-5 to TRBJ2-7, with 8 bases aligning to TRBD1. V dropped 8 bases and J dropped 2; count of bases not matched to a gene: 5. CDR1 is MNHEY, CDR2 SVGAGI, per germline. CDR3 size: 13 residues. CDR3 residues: CASGRQGTYEQYF. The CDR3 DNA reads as TGTGCCAGCGGACGACAGGGGACCTACGAGCAGTACTTC.

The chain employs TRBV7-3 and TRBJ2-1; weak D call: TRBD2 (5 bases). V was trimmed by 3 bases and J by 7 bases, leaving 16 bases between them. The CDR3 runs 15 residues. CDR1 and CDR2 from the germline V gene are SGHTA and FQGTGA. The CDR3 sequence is CASSFERTPGNEQFF. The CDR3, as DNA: TGTGCCAGCAGCTTCGAGAGGACCCCGGGGAATGAGCAGTTCTTC. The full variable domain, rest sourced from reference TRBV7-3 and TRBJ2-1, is GAGVSQTPSNKVTEKGKYVELRCDPISGHTALYWYRQSLGQGPEFLIYFQGTGAADDSGLPNDRFFAVRPEGSVSTLKIQRTERGDSAVYLCASSFERTPGNEQFFGPGTRLTVL.

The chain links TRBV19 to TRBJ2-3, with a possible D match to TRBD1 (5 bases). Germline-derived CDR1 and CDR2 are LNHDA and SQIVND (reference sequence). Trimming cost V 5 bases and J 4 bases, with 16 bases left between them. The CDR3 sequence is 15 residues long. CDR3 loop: CASSPTGYLSDTQYF. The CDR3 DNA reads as TGTGCCAGTAGTCCTACAGGTTATCTGTCAGATACGCAGTATTTT.